A single sample is the source of the 14 T cell receptor beta chains below, sequenced in a study of response to subunit inactivated influenza vaccine. TCRdb itself ran the RT-PCR reads through MiXCR, one entry per CDR3 protein. The top ten clones hold 7.8% of a sample with a few hundred thousand distinct CDR3 sequences, approximately 12% of them seen once. Specimen: non-naive T cells sorted from PBMCs, collected less than 15 days before vaccination. The source of these receptors is a man over 45 who received an inactivated influenza vaccine.

The chain combines TRBV20-1 with TRBJ2-7; TRBD1 aligns across 11 bases. Germline CDR1 reads DFQATT; CDR2 reads SNEGSKA (reference sequence). This CDR3 is built from 13 residues. The ends lost 6 bases at V and 5 bases at J; junction bases unmatched: 6. CDR3 bases: TGCAGTGCCCTTGGGGACAGGGGGGACGAGCAGTACTTC. As protein: CSALGDRGDEQYF.

J is TRBJ2-7 and V is TRBV20-1; D remains ambiguous. The ends were cut back, 3 bases at V and 1 base at J, with 7 bases in the middle. Germline assignment: CDR1 DFQATT and CDR2 SNEGSKA (reference sequence). CDR3 length equals 12 residues. CDR3: CSASTTSYEQYF. The CDR3 DNA is TGCAGTGCTAGCACGACTTCCTACGAGCAGTACTTC.

The count of this clonotype is one. The genes are TRBV12-3 or TRBV12-4 and TRBJ1-5; no clear D gene. The CDR3 is made up of 11 amino acids. Trimming stripped 5 bases from V and 10 bases from J, with 9 bases between. The CDR3 sequence is CASSPGGPQHF. CDR3 in DNA: TGTGCCAGCAGTCCGGGTGGACCCCAGCATTTT.

This clonotype was observed a handful of times. This CDR3 is CASAPGQGADTQYF. In nucleotides, the CDR3 is TGTGCCAGCGCCCCGGGACAGGGGGCAGATACGCAGTATTTT. This chain links TRBV6-1 with TRBJ2-3; 11 bases line up with TRBD1. After removal of 8 bases from V and 4 bases from J, the junction contained 5 bases not matched to a gene. Germline values: CDR1 MNHNS, CDR2 SASEGT. This CDR3 has 14 amino acids.

The V gene is TRBV5-1, the J gene TRBJ1-4; D perhaps matches TRBD1 (5 bases). The CDR3 loop spans 14 amino acids. V lost 3 bases and J lost 4, with 10 bases in between. Germline V lookup: CDR1 SGHRS, CDR2 YFSETQ. The CDR3 DNA follows: TGCGCCAGCAGCTCGCAGGGAGTTAATGAAAAACTGTTTTTT. This sequence encodes CASSSQGVNEKLFF.

The chain has TRBV19 and TRBJ2-5; 8 positions agree with TRBD2. J gave up 2 bases and V 8 bases, and 16 bases lay outside the gene matches. The germline CDR1 and CDR2 sequences are LNHDA and SQIVND (reference sequence). The CDR3 extends over 17 amino acids. Written as DNA, the CDR3 is TGTGCCAGTCTCAACCCCGTAGCGGGGAAATTACAAGAGACCCAGTACTTC. Amino acids: CASLNPVAGKLQETQYF.

The sample holds many counts of this clonotype. The V and J genes are TRBV20-1 and TRBJ2-7; D might be TRBD1 or TRBD2, each matching 5 bases. V lost 3 bases and J 0 bases, leaving 15 bases between the germline ends. The germline gives CDR1 DFQATT, CDR2 SNEGSKA (reference sequence). The CDR3 runs 15 residues. CDR3 in DNA: TGCAGTGCTAGGGGGGTGAGCTTTCCCTCCTACGAGCAGTACTTC. Its protein product is CSARGVSFPSYEQYF.

This clonotype has more than one count but fewer than ten. The chain combines TRBV9 with TRBJ2-7; D unresolved. Trimming cost V 0 bases and J 1 base, with 8 bases left between them. The V gene's germline CDR1 is SGDLS and CDR2 YYNGEE. There are 14 residues in the CDR3. CDR3 DNA: TGTGCCAGCAGCGTAGGGGCATTTTCCTACGAGCAGTACTTC. Protein sequence: CASSVGAFSYEQYF.

The CDR3 nucleotides read TGTGCCAGCAGCCAACGGTTGGGGGCTCCCTACGAGCAGTACTTC. This gives the protein CASSQRLGAPYEQYF. The gene calls are TRBV3-1 and TRBJ2-7, with a possible D match to TRBD1 (6 bases). This CDR3 is 15 amino acids long. Germline V gives CDR1 LGHDT, CDR2 YNNKEL (reference sequence). Trimming took off 2 bases at V and 2 bases at J, with 13 bases between the two ends.

The V call is TRBV15, the J call TRBJ2-3; D remains ambiguous. There are 13 residues in the CDR3. Trimming stripped 0 bases from V and 6 bases from J, with 7 bases between. Per germline, CDR1 LNHNV and CDR2 YYDKDF (reference sequence). DNA of the CDR3: TGTGCCACCAGCAGAGATCCAGGCGATACGCAGTATTTT. This sequence encodes CATSRDPGDTQYF.

This clonotype occurred many times. CDR3 sequence reads: CAIARSDNEQFF. In DNA form, the CDR3 reads TGTGCCATCGCCAGATCTGACAATGAGCAGTTCTTC. This sequence joins TRBV10-3 and TRBJ2-1; D is uncertain. The CDR3 consists of 12 residues. V was trimmed by 8 bases and J by 5 bases, leaving 10 bases between them. The germline V gene has CDR1 ENHRY and CDR2 SYGVKD.

The gene calls are TRBV7-2 and TRBJ2-5, with 8 bases fitting TRBD1. CDR1 SGHTA and CDR2 FQGNSA come from the germline V gene. The CDR3 sequence is 15 residues long. J gave up 2 bases and V 1 base, and 3 bases lay outside the gene matches. This CDR3 is CASSLVRGPQETQYF. CDR3 DNA: TGTGCCAGCAGCTTAGTCAGGGGGCCTCAAGAGACCCAGTACTTC. The complete variable domain, with remaining parts taken from reference TRBV7-2 and TRBJ2-5, reads GAGVSQSPSNKVTEKGKDVELRCDPISGHTALYWYRQSLGQGLEFLIYFQGNSAPDKSGLPSDRFSAERTGGSVSTLTIQRTQQEDSAVYLCASSLVRGPQETQYFGPGTRLLVL.

In this sample, this clonotype turned up once. V and J are TRBV12-3 or TRBV12-4 and TRBJ2-5, with 11 bases fitting TRBD1. The CDR3 is made up of 14 amino acids. After removal of 7 bases from V and 5 bases from J, the junction contained 6 bases not matched to a gene. In DNA form, the CDR3 reads TGTGCCAGCAAACGGACAGGGGGCCTCGAGACCCAGTACTTC. This gives the protein CASKRTGGLETQYF.

The sample holds many counts of this clonotype. The rearrangement joins TRBV7-9 to TRBJ2-7; D not resolved. Trimming took 5 bases from V and 3 from J, leaving 5 bases between them. There are 11 residues in the CDR3. From germline, CDR1 is SEHNR and CDR2 FQNEAQ (reference sequence). In DNA, the CDR3 is TGTGCCAGCAGCCCGATCTACGAGCAGTACTTC. Protein product: CASSPIYEQYF.